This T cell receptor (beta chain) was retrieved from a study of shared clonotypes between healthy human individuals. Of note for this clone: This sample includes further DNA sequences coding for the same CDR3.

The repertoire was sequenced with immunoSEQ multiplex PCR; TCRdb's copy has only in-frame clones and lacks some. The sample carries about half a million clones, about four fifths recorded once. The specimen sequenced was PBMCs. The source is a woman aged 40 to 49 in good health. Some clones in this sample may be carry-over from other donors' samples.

CDR3 nucleotide sequence: TGCAGCGTTGTTCTTCTAGCGGGGTACAATGAGCAGTTCTTC. Translating gives CSVVLLAGYNEQFF. The chain uses TRBV29-1 and TRBJ2-1; 9 bases fit TRBD2. The V and J ends lost 4 bases and 4 bases, in that order; junction bases with no gene match: 5. This CDR3 has 14 residues. The germline V gene has CDR1 SQVTM and CDR2 ANQGSEA.